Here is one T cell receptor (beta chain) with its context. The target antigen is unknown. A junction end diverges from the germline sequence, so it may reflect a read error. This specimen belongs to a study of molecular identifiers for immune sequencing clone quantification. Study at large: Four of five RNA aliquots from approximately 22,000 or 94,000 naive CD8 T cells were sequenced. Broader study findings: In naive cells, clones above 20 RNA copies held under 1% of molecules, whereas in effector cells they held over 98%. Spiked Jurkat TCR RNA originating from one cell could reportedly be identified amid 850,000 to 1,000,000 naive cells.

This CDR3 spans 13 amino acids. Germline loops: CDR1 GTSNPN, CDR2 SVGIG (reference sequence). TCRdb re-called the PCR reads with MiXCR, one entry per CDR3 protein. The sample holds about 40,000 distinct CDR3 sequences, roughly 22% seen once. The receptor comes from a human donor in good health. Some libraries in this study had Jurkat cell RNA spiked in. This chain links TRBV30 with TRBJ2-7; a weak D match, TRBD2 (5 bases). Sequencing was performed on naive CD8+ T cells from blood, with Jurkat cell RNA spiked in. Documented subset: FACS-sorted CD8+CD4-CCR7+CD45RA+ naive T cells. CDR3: CAWSWESSYGQYF. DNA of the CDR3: TGCGCCTGGAGTTGGGAGAGCTCCTACGGGCAGTACTTC.